The TCR beta chain described here comes from a study of yellow fever vaccine responses in identical twins (dated by TCRdb to between 2018 and 2020). General notes on the study: In the study, vaccine-responding T cell clones were precisely tracked in identical twins.

Trimming costs V 3 bases and J 5 bases, and their ends lie 9 bases apart. There are 12 amino acids in the CDR3, from cysteine to phenylalanine inclusive. Here the CDR3 DNA is all that survives: 36 bases in frame from base 1. CDR1 and CDR2 (DFQATT, SNEGSKA) derive from the germline V gene (reference sequence). The research as a whole found: The T cell response to vaccination in identical twins was reported by the authors to appear partly convergent and partly personalized.

As to this clonotype: Its antigen is unknown. No base quality values were provided; no much bigger clone lies one nucleotide off.

The method was RT-PCR. TCRdb shows the sequencer as Illumina HiSeq 2500. In TCRdb, the public reads were trimmed at Q25 with fastp and aligned with MiXCR, with productive beta chains retained. Every distinct CDR3 protein forms one entry, paired with its most common genes and DNA. The sample includes several thousand distinct CDR3 sequences, with 84% observed a single time. Together, the top ten hold 2% to 3% of the sample. This sequence uses TRBV20-1 and TRBJ2-3; the D gene lacks a confident call. The clonotype comes from a woman under 30 who received the yellow fever vaccine. Donor details come from another sample of the same person, matched by shared clones. Specimen: T cells from blood (PBMCs), unsorted or a sorted subset (not recorded which), collected before or after yellow fever vaccination (not recorded which). The CDR3 reads as follows: CSASGYGDTQYF. Read as DNA, the sequence is TGCAGTGCTAGCGGGTATGGAGATACGCAGTATTTT.